This T cell receptor (beta chain) was sequenced for a study of blood T cell repertoires in COVID-19. Study context: Some COVID-19 samples were acute and others convalescent; all came from the United States, Italy and Spain. T cells, B-cell-depleted T cells, or PBMCs supplied cDNA or gDNA.

CDR1 and CDR2 from the germline V gene are SGHDT and YYEEEE. After removal of 1 base from V and 4 bases from J, the junction contained 2 bases not matched to a gene. The CDR3 is 13 residues long. Under the authors' procedure: Counts of nucleated cells, estimated from reference gene primer amplification, were obtained. Only in-frame clones appear in the TCRdb table, and some are missing; sequencing was by immunoSEQ multiplex PCR. V and J calls and clone size are as listed in that table; D and trimming were resolved from the DNA. The table has around 270,000 clones, about 89% seen once. The chain links TRBV5-6 to TRBJ2-7; 7 bases match TRBD2. The clonotype originates from a man in his forties with acute or convalescent COVID-19. Sequencing input: peripheral blood. CDR3 region: CASSLTSVYEQYF. The CDR3 nucleotides read TGTGCCAGCAGCTTGACTAGCGTATACGAGCAGTACTTC.